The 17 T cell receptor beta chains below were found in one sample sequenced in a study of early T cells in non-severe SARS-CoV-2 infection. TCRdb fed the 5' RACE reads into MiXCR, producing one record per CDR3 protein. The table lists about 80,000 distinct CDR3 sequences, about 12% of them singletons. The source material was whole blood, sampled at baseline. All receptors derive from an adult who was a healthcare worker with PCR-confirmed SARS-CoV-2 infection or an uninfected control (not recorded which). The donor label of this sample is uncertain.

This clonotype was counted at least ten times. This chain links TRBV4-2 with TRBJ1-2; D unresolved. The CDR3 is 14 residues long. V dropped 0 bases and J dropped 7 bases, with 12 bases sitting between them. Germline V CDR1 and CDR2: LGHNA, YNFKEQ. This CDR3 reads CASSQDEGLSGYTF. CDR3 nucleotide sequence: TGTGCCAGCAGCCAAGATGAAGGGTTGAGTGGCTACACCTTC.

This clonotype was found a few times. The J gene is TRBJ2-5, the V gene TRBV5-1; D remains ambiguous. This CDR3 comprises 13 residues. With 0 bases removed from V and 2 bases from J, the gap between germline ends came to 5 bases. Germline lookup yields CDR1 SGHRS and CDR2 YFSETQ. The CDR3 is CASSLGVQETQYF. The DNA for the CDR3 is TGCGCCAGCAGCTTGGGGGTACAAGAGACCCAGTACTTC.

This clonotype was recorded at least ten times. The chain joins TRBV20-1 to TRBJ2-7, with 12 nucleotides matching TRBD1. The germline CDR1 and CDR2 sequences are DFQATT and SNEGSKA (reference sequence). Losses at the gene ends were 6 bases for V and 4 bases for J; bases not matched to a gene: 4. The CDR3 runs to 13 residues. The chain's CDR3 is CSARGQGAYEQYF. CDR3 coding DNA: TGCAGTGCCCGGGGACAGGGGGCTTACGAGCAGTACTTC.

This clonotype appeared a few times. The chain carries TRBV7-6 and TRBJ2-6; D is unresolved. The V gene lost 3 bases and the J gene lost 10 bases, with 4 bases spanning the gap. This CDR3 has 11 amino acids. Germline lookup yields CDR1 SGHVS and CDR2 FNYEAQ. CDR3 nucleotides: TGTGCCAGCAGCTTTCGGAACGTCCTGACTTTC. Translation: CASSFRNVLTF. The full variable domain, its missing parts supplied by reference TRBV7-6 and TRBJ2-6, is GAGVSQSPRYKVTKRGQDVALRCDPISGHVSLYWYRQALGQGPEFLTYFNYEAQQDKSGLPNDRFSAERPEGSISTLTIQRTEQRDSAMYRCASSFRNVLTFGAGSRLTVL.

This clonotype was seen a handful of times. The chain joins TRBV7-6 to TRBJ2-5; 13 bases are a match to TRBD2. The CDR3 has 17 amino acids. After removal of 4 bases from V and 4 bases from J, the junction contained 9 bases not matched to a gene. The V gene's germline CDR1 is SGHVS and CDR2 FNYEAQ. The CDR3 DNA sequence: TGTGCCAGCAGCTACTCGACTAGCGGGAGGCGGGCAGAGACCCAGTACTTC. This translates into CASSYSTSGRRAETQYF.

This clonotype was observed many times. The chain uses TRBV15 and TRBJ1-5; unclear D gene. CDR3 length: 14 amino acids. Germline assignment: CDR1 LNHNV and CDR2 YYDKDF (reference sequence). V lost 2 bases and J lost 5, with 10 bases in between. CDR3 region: CATSRKAMDQPQHF. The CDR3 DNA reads TGTGCCACCAGCAGAAAAGCTATGGATCAGCCCCAGCATTTT.

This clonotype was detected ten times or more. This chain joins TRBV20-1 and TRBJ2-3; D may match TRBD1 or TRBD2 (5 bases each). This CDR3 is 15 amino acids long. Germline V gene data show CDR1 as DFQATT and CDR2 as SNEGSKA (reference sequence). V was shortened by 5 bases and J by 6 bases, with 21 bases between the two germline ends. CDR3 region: CSALRGSTGRDTQYF. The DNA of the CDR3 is TGCAGTGCTTTACGTGGCTCGACGGGGCGGGATACGCAGTATTTT.

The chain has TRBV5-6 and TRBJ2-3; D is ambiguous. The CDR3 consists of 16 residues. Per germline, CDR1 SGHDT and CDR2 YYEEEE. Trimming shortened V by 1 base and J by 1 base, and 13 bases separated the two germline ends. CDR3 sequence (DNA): TGTGCCAGCAGCTTGAATTTAAGGGCGCGCACAGATACGCAGTATTTT. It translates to CASSLNLRARTDTQYF. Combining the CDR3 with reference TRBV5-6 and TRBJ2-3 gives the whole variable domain DAGVTQSPTHLIKTRGQQVTLRCSPKSGHDTVSWYQQALGQGPQFIFQYYEEEERQRGNFPDRFSGHQFPNYSSELNVNALLLGDSALYLCASSLNLRARTDTQYFGPGTRLTVL.

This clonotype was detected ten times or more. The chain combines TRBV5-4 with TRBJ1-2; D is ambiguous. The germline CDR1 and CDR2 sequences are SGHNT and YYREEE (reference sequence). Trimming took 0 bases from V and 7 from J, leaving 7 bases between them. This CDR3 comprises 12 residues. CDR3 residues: CASSLDLGGYTF. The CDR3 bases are TGTGCCAGCAGCTTGGACTTAGGTGGCTACACCTTC.

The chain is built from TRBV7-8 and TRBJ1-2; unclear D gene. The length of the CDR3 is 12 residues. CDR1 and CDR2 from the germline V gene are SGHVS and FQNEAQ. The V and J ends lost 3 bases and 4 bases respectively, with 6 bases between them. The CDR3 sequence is CASSFSIYGYTF. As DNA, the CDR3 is TGTGCCAGCAGCTTCTCTATCTATGGCTACACCTTC.

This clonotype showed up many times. CDR3 region: CASSLVAPPGNTIYF. The DNA of the CDR3 is TGTGCCAGCAGCTTAGTTGCACCCCCTGGAAACACCATATATTTT. The V call is TRBV7-8, the J call TRBJ1-3; the D is unclear. The V gene lost 1 base and the J gene lost 2 bases, with 9 bases spanning the gap. The CDR3 runs 15 residues. Per germline, CDR1 SGHVS and CDR2 FQNEAQ.

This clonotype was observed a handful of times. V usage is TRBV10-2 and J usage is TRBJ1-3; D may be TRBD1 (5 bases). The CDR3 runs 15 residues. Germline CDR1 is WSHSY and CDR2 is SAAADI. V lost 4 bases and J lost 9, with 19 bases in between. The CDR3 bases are TGCGCCAGCAGTGTTCCGGACCCCCGCGGGACCACCATATATTTT. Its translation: CASSVPDPRGTTIYF.

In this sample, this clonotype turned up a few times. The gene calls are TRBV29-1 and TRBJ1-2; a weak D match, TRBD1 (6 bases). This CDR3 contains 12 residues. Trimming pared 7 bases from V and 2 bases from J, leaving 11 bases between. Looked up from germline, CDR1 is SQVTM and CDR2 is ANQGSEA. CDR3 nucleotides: TGCAGCGCCTCCGGACAGAACTATGGCTACACCTTC. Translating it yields CSASGQNYGYTF. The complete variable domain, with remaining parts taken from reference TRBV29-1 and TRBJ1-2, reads SAVISQKPSRDICQRGTSLTIQCQVDSQVTMMFWYRQQPGQSLTLIATANQGSEATYESGFVIDKFPISRPNLTFSTLTVSNMSPEDSSIYLCSASGQNYGYTFGSGTRLTVV.

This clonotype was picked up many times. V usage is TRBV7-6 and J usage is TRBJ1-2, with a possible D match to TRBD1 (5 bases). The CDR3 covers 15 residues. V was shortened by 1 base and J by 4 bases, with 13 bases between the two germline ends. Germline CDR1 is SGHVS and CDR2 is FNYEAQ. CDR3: CASSLGGPSSYGYTF. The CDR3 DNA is TGTGCCAGCAGCTTAGGGGGACCGTCGAGCTATGGCTACACCTTC.

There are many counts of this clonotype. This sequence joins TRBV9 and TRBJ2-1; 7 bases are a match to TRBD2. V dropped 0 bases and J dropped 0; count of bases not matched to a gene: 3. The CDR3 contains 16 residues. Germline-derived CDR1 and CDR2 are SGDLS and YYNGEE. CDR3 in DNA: TGTGCCAGCAGCGTAGATCCTAGCGGCTCCTACAATGAGCAGTTCTTC. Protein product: CASSVDPSGSYNEQFF.

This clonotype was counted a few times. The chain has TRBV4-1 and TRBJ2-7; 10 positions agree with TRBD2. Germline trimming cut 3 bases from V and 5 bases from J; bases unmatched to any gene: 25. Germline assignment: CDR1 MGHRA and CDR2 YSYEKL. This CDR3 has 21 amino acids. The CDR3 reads CASSHILGGVQREGLRNEQYF. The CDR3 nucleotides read TGCGCCAGCAGCCACATCTTAGGGGGTGTGCAGCGGGAGGGCCTGAGGAACGAGCAGTACTTC.

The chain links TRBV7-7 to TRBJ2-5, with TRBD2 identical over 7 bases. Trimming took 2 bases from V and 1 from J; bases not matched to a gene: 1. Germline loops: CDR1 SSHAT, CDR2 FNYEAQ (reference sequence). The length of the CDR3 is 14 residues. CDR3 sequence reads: CASSLSGAQETQYF. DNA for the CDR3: TGTGCCAGCAGCTTAAGCGGGGCCCAAGAGACCCAGTACTTC.